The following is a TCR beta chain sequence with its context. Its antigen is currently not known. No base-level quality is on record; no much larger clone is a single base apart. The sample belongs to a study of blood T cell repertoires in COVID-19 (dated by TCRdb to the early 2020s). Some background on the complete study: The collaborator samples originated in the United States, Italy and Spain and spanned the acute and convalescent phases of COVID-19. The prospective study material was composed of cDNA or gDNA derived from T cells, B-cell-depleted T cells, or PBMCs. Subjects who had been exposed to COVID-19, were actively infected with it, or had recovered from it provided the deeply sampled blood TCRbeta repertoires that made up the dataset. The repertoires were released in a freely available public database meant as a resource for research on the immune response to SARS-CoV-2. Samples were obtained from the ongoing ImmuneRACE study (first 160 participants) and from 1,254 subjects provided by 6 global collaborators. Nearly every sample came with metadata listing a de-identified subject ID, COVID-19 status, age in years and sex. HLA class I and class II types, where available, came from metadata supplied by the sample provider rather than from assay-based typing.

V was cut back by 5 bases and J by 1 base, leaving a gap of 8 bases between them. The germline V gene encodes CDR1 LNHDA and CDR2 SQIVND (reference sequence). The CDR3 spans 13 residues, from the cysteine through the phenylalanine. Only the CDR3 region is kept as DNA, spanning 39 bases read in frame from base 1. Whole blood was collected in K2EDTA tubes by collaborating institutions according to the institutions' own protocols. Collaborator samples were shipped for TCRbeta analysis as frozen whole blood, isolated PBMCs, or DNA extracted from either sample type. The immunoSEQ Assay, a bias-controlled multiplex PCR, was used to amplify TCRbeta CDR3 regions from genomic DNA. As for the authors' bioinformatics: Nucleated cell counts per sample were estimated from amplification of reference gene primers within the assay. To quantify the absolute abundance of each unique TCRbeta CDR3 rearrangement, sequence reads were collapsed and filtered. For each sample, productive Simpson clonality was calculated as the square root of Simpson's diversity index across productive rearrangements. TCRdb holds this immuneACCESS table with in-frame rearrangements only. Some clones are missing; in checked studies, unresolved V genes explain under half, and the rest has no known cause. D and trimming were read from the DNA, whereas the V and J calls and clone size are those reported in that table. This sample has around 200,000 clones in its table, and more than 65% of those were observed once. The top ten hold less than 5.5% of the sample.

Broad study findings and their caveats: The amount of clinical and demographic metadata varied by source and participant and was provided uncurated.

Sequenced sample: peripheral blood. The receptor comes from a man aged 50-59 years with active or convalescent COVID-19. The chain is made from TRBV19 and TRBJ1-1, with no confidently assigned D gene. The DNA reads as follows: TGTGCCAGTAGTTCCGGGAGGAACACTGAAGCTTTCTTT. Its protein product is CASSSGRNTEAFF.